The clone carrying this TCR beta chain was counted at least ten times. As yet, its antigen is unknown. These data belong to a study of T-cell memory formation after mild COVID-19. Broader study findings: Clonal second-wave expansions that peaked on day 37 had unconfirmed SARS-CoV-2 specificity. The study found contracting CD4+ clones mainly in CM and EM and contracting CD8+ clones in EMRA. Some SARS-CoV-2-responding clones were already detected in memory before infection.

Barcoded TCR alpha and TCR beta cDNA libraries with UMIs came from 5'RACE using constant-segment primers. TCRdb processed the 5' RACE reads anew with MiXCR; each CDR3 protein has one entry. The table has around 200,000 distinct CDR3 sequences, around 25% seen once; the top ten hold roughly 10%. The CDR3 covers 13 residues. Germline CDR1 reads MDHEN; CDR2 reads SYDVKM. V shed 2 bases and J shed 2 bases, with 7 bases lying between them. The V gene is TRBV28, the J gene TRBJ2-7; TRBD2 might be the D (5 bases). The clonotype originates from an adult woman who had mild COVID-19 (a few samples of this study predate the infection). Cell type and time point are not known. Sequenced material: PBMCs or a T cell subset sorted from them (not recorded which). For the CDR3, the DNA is TGTGCCAGCAGTTTACAGCGGACCTACGAGCAGTACTTC. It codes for CASSLQRTYEQYF.